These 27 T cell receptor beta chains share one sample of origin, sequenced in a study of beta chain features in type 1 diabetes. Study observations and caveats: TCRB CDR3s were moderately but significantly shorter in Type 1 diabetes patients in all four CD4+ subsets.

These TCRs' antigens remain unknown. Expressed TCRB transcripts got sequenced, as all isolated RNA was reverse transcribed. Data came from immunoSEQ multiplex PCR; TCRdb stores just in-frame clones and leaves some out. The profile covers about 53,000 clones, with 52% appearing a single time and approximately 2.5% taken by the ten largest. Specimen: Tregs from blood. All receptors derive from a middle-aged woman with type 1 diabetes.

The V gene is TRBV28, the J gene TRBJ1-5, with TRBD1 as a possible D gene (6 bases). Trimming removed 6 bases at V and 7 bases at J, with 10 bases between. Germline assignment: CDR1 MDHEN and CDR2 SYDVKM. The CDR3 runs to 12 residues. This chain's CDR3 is CASRQGRQPQHF. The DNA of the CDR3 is TGTGCCAGCAGACAGGGACGGCAGCCCCAGCATTTT.

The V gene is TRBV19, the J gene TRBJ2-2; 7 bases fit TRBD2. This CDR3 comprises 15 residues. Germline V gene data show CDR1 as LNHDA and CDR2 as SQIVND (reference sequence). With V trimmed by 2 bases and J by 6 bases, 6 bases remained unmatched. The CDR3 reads CASSIFAGVPGELFF. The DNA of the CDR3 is TGTGCCAGTAGTATATTCGCGGGAGTTCCCGGGGAGCTGTTTTTT.

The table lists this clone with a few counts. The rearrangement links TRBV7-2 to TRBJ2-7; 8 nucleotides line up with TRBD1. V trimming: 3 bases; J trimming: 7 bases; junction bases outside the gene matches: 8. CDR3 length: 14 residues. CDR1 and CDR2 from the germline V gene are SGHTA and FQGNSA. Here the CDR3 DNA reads TGTGCCAGCAGCTTTGGGACAGGCGGCTGGGAGCAGTACTTC. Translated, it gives CASSFGTGGWEQYF. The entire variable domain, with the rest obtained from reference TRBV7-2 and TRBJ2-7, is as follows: GAGVSQSPSNKVTEKGKDVELRCDPISGHTALYWYRQSLGQGLEFLIYFQGNSAPDKSGLPSDRFSAERTGGSVSTLTIQRTQQEDSAVYLCASSFGTGGWEQYFGPGTRLTVT.

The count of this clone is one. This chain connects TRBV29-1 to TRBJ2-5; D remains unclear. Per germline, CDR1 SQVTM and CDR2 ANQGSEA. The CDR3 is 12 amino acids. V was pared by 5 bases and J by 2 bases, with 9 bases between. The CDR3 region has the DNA TGCAGCGTTAGGCGAGGTCAAGAGACCCAGTACTTC. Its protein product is CSVRRGQETQYF.

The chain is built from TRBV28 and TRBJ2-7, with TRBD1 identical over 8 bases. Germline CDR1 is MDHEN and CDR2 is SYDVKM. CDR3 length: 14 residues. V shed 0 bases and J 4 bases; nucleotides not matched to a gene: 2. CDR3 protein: CASSLWTGEYEQYF. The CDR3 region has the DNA TGTGCCAGCAGTTTATGGACAGGGGAGTACGAGCAGTACTTC.

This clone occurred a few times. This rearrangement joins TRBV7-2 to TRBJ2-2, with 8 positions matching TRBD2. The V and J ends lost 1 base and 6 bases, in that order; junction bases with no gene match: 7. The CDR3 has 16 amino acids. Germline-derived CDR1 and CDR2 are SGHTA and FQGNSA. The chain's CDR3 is CASSLVSGRAAGELFF. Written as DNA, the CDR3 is TGTGCCAGCAGCTTAGTCTCCGGGAGGGCCGCCGGGGAGCTGTTTTTT.

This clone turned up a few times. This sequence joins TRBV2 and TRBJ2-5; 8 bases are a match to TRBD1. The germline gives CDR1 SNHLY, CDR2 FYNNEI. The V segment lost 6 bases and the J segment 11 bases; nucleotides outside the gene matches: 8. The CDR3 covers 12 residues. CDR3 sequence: CASSRGRGEQYF. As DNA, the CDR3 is TGTGCCAGCAGCAGGGGGCGGGGAGAGCAGTACTTC.

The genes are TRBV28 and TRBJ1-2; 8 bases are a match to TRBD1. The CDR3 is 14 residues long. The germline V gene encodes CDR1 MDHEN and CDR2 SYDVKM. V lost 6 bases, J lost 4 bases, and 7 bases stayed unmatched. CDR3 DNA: TGTGCCAGCAGATATACAGGGGGTTTCTATGGCTACACCTTC. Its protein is CASRYTGGFYGYTF.

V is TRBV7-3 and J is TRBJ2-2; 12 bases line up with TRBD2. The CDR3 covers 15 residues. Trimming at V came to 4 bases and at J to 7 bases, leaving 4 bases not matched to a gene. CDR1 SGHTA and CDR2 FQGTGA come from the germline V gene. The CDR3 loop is CASSSGLAGIGELFF. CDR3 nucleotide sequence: TGTGCCAGCAGCTCGGGACTAGCGGGCATCGGGGAGCTGTTTTTT.

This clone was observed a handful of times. The CDR3 region is CATSSTLTGTGVEKLFF. DNA of the CDR3: TGTGCCACCAGCAGTACTCTCACCGGGACAGGGGTAGAAAAACTGTTTTTT. The chain links TRBV15 to TRBJ1-4, with TRBD1 matching 10 bases. The J segment lost 8 bases and the V segment lost 3 bases, leaving 12 bases of the junction unmatched. CDR1 LNHNV and CDR2 YYDKDF come from the germline V gene (reference sequence). The CDR3 loop spans 17 amino acids.

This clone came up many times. CDR3 coding DNA: TGCGCCAGCAGTAGAAGGGGGGGAGAGGATGAGCAGTACTTC. Its translation is CASSRRGGEDEQYF. The chain uses TRBV5-1 and TRBJ2-7; tentatively, D is TRBD2 (7 bases). Per germline, CDR1 SGHRS and CDR2 YFSETQ. Trimming pared 5 bases from V and 7 bases from J, leaving 19 bases between. The CDR3 spans 14 residues.

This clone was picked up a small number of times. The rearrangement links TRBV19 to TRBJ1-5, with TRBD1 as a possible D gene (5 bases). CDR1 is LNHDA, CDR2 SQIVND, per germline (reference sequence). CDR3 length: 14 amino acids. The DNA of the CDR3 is TGTGCTACGAACGGGGGAGGTTACAATCAGCCCCAGCATTTT. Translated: CATNGGGYNQPQHF.

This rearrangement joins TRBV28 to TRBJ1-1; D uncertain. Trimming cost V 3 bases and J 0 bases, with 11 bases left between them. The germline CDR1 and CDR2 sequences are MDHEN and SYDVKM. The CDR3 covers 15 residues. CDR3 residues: CASSLPGTLNTEAFF. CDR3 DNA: TGTGCCAGCAGTTTGCCAGGCACTTTGAACACTGAAGCTTTCTTT.

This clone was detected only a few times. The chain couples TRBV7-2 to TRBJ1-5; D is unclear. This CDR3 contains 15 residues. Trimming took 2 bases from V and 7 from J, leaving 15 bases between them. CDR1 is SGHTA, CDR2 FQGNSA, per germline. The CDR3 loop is CASSLSLGVGQPQHF. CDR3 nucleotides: TGTGCCAGCAGCTTATCTCTCGGGGTGGGGCAGCCCCAGCATTTT.

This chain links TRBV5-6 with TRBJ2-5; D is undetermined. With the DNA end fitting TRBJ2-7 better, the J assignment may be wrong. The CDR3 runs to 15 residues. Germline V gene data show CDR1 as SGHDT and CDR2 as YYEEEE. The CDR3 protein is CASSFIVRASYEQYF. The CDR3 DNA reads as TGTGCCAGCAGCTTTATAGTCCGCGCTTCCTACGAGCAGTACTTC.

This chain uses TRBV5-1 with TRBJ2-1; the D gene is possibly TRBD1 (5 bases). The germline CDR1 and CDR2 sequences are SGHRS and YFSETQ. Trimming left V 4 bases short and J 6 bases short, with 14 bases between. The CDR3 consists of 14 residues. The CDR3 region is CASSPRLDSNEQFF. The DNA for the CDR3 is TGCGCCAGCAGCCCTCGCCTAGACAGCAATGAGCAGTTCTTC.

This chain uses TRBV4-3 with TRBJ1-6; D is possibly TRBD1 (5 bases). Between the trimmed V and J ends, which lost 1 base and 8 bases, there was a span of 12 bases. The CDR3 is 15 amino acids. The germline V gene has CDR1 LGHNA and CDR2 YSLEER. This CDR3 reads CASSQVSGGYSPLHF. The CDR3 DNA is TGCGCCAGCAGCCAAGTGTCGGGGGGATATTCACCCCTCCACTTT.

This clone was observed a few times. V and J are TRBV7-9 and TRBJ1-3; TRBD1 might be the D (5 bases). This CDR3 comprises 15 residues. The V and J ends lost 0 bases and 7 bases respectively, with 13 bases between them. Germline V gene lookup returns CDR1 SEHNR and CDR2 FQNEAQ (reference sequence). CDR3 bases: TGTGCCAGCAGCTTAGCGGCGGGGGGTTGGAACACCATATATTTT. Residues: CASSLAAGGWNTIYF. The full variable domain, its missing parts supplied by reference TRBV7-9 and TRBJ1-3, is DTGVSQNPRHKITKRGQNVTFRCDPISEHNRLYWYRQTLGQGPEFLTYFQNEAQLEKSRLLSDRFSAERPKGSFSTLEIQRTEQGDSAMYLCASSLAAGGWNTIYFGEGSWLTVV.

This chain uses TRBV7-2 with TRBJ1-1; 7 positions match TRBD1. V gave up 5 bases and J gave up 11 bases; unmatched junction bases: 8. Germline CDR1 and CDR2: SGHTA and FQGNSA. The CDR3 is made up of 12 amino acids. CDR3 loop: CASSLTGLSAFF. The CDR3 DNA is TGTGCCAGCAGCCTGACAGGGCTCAGCGCTTTCTTT.

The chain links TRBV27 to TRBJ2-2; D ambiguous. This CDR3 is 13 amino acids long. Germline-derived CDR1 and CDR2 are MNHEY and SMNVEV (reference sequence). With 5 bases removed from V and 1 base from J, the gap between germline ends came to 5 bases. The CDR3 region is CASSGENTGELFF. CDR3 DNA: TGTGCCAGCAGTGGAGAGAACACCGGGGAGCTGTTTTTT.

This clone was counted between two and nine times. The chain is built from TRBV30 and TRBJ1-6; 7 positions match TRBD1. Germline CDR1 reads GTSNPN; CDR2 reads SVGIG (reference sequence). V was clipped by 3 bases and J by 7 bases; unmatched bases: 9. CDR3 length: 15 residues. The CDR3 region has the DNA TGTGCCTGGAGAGCCTCATACAGGGGAAATTCACCCCTCCACTTT. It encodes CAWRASYRGNSPLHF.

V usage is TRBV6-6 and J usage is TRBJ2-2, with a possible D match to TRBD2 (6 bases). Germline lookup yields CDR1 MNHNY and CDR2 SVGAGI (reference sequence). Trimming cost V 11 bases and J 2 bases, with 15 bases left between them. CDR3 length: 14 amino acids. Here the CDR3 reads CAGTSSRNTGELFF. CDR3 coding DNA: TGTGCCGGTACTAGCTCGAGAAACACCGGGGAGCTGTTTTTT.

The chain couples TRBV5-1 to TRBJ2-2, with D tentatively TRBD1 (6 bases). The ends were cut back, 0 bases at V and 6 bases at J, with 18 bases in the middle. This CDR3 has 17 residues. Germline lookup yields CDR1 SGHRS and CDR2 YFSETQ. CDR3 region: CASSLVVWGPKAGELFF. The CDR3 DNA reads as TGCGCCAGCAGCTTGGTTGTTTGGGGGCCCAAGGCCGGGGAGCTGTTTTTT.

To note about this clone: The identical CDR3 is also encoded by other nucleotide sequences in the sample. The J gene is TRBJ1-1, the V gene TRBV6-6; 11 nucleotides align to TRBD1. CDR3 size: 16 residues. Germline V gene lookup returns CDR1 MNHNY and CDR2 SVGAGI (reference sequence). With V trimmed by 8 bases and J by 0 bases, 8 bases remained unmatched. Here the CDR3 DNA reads TGTGCCAGCCTTTCCGGGACAGGGGGGATGAACACTGAAGCTTTCTTT. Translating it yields CASLSGTGGMNTEAFF.

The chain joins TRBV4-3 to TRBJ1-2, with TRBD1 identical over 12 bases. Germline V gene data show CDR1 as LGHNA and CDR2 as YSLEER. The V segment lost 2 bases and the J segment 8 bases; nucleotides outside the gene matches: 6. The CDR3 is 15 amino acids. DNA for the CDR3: TGCGCCAGCAGCCAAACCGGGACAGGGGGCGAAGGCTACACCTTC. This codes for CASSQTGTGGEGYTF.

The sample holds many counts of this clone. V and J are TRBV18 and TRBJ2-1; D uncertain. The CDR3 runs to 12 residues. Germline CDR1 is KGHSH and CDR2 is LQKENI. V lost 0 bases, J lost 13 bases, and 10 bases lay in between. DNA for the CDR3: TGTGCCAGCTCACCACCGTGGGCAGAACAGTTCTTC. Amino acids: CASSPPWAEQFF.

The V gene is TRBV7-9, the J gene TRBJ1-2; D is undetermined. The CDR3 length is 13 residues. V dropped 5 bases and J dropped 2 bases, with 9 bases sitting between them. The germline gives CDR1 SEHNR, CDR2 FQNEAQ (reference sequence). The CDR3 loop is CASSPGSNYGYTF. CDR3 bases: TGTGCCAGCAGCCCGGGGTCCAACTATGGCTACACCTTC.